Each of the 32 T cell receptor beta chains below was sequenced from the same sample in a study of blood T cell repertoires in COVID-19. Repertoires were generated with immunoSEQ multiplex PCR, while TCRdb's copy carries only in-frame clones and drops some. The sample lists about 270,000 clones; more than 80% were seen once. Sequenced: PBMCs or T cells enriched from blood (not recorded which). The source of these receptors is a woman aged 25 to 45 with acute COVID-19.

The chain has TRBV14 and TRBJ2-7; D is ambiguous. Trimming cost V 0 bases and J 3 bases, with 9 bases left between them. The CDR3 is 14 residues long. Germline V gene lookup returns CDR1 SGHDN and CDR2 FVKESK. The CDR3 coding sequence is TGTGCCAGCAGCCAAGAGAGACTCTTCTACGAGCAGTACTTC. This gives the protein CASSQERLFYEQYF.

As for this clone: The sample carries other DNA sequences with the same CDR3. The chain couples TRBV7-9 to TRBJ2-5; perhaps TRBD1 as D (6 bases). Trimming cost V 1 base and J 4 bases, with 7 bases left between them. The CDR3 runs 13 residues. Germline V gene data show CDR1 as SEHNR and CDR2 as FQNEAQ (reference sequence). The DNA for the CDR3 is TGTGCCAGCAGCTTAGGAGGGGGAGAGACCCAGTACTTC. Translation gives CASSLGGGETQYF.

The rearrangement links TRBV10-2 to TRBJ2-1, with 7 bases aligning to TRBD1. This CDR3 has 13 residues. V gave up 10 bases and J gave up 7 bases; unmatched junction bases: 10. Germline V gene sequence: CDR1 WSHSY, CDR2 SAAADI. CDR3 amino acids: CATGNRGRNEQFF. In DNA, the CDR3 is TGCGCCACCGGGAACAGGGGAAGGAATGAGCAGTTCTTC.

The rearrangement uses TRBV12-3 or TRBV12-4 and TRBJ2-5, with 7 bases lining up with TRBD1. Trimming at V came to 6 bases and at J to 7 bases, leaving 2 bases not matched to a gene. The CDR3 runs 11 residues. In DNA form, the CDR3 reads TGTGCCAGCAGGGCAGGGGGGACCCAGTACTTC. Protein sequence: CASRAGGTQYF.

This chain links TRBV15 with TRBJ2-1; a possible D gene is TRBD2 (6 bases). In germline, CDR1 is LNHNV, CDR2 YYDKDF (reference sequence). V lost 1 base and J lost 1, with 20 bases in between. The CDR3 is 19 residues long. The CDR3 nucleotides read TGTGCCACCAGCAGAGGAAATAGTGGGGAAGGGAGGTCCTACAATGAGCAGTTCTTC. Translation: CATSRGNSGEGRSYNEQFF.

The sample holds one count of this clone. V and J are TRBV5-1 and TRBJ1-1; TRBD1 aligns across 9 bases. The CDR3 spans 15 residues. The germline CDR1 and CDR2 sequences are SGHRS and YFSETQ. The V gene end was trimmed by 0 bases and the J gene end by 5 bases; junction bases not matched to a gene: 5. CDR3 sequence reads: CASSLANRGPTEAFF. CDR3 coding DNA: TGCGCCAGCAGCTTGGCCAACAGGGGGCCGACTGAAGCTTTCTTT.

V and J are TRBV6-2 or TRBV6-3 and TRBJ2-3, with TRBD2 as a possible D gene (6 bases). V was shortened by 5 bases and J by 2 bases, with 11 bases between the two germline ends. Germline CDR1 MNHEY, CDR2 SVGEGT. The CDR3 loop spans 14 amino acids. CDR3 sequence (DNA): TGTGCCAGCAGTGGGGGACTCATCACAGATACGCAGTATTTT. This gives the protein CASSGGLITDTQYF.

The CDR3 loop is CASSLRSDASPLHF. The CDR3 DNA reads TGTGCCAGCAGTTTAAGGAGCGATGCTTCACCCCTCCACTTT. The chain links TRBV28 to TRBJ1-6; unclear D gene. The V end was cut by 2 bases, the J end by 9 bases, with 11 bases between. The CDR3 length is 14 residues. CDR1 MDHEN and CDR2 SYDVKM come from the germline V gene.

CDR3 DNA sequence: TGTGCCAGCAGCCCGGAGCCAGGGCGCGACGAGCAGTACTTC. Protein: CASSPEPGRDEQYF. J is TRBJ2-7 and V is TRBV5-5; maybe TRBD1 (5 bases). Germline-derived CDR1 and CDR2 are SGHKS and YYEKEE (reference sequence). Trimming pared 4 bases from V and 5 bases from J, leaving 16 bases between. The length of the CDR3 is 14 residues. Using reference TRBV5-5 and TRBJ2-7 for the parts outside the CDR3, the full variable domain is DAGVTQSPTHLIKTRGQQVTLRCSPISGHKSVSWYQQVLGQGPQFIFQYYEKEERGRGNFPDRFSARQFPNYSSELNVNALLLGDSALYLCASSPEPGRDEQYFGPGTRLTVT.

V gene TRBV11-3 combines with J gene TRBJ2-3, with D unresolved. This CDR3 is built from 14 residues. Trimming shortened V by 3 bases and J by 8 bases, and 15 bases separated the two germline ends. CDR1 and CDR2 (germline): SGHNT, YENEEA. In DNA, the CDR3 is TGTGCCAGCAGCTTTAGTCCCGGTCCGAGTACGCAGTATTTT. Amino acid sequence: CASSFSPGPSTQYF.

The sample holds a few counts of this clone. The genes are TRBV5-4 and TRBJ2-2; TRBD2 matches at 10 bases. The CDR3 runs to 16 residues. The germline gives CDR1 SGHNT, CDR2 YYREEE (reference sequence). With V trimmed by 4 bases and J by 1 base, 4 bases remained unmatched. In DNA form, the CDR3 reads TGTGCCAGCAGCACCGGACTAGCGGTGAACACCGGGGAGCTGTTTTTT. It yields the protein CASSTGLAVNTGELFF. The entire variable domain, with the rest obtained from reference TRBV5-4 and TRBJ2-2, is as follows: ETGVTQSPTHLIKTRGQQVTLRCSSQSGHNTVSWYQQALGQGPQFIFQYYREEENGRGNFPPRFSGLQFPNYSSELNVNALELDDSALYLCASSTGLAVNTGELFFGEGSRLTVL.

V usage is TRBV4-2 and J usage is TRBJ2-7; TRBD2 might be the D (6 bases). Germline values: CDR1 LGHNA, CDR2 YNFKEQ. The CDR3 is 16 amino acids. Between the trimmed V and J ends, which lost 3 bases and 1 base, there was a span of 16 bases. The CDR3 DNA follows: TGTGCCAGCAGCCAGAGGATAGCGGACCTATCCTACGAGCAGTACTTC. It is translated as CASSQRIADLSYEQYF.

The chain couples TRBV28 to TRBJ1-4; 11 nucleotides match TRBD1. CDR3 size: 17 residues. CDR1 and CDR2 from the germline V gene are MDHEN and SYDVKM. The V gene end was trimmed by 2 bases and the J gene end by 6 bases; junction bases not matched to a gene: 8. CDR3 in DNA: TGTGCCAGCAGTTTACCCGCACGGACAGGGGGCGATGAAAAACTGTTTTTT. This translates into CASSLPARTGGDEKLFF.

The genes are TRBV3-1 (or the pseudogene TRBV3-2) and TRBJ2-4; 12 bases map to TRBD2. V dropped 0 bases and J dropped 3; count of bases not matched to a gene: 6. The germline V gene encodes CDR1 LGHDT and CDR2 YNNKEL (reference sequence). This CDR3 is built from 18 residues. In DNA form, the CDR3 reads TGTGCCAGCAGCCAAGAAGGACTAGCGGGATTAGGCAAAAACATTCAGTACTTC. It encodes CASSQEGLAGLGKNIQYF.

The chain has TRBV28 and TRBJ2-3, with 7 bases matching TRBD2. Germline V gene sequence: CDR1 MDHEN, CDR2 SYDVKM. The CDR3 is made up of 14 amino acids. V gave up 11 bases and J gave up 1 base; unmatched junction bases: 9. The CDR3 protein is CAVEGLAGTDTQYF. The CDR3 bases are TGTGCCGTAGAGGGGCTAGCGGGCACAGATACGCAGTATTTT.

The genes are TRBV11-2 and TRBJ2-1; 8 bases map to TRBD2. The CDR3 contains 15 residues. Trimming cost V 5 bases and J 7 bases; bases outside gene matches: 10. CDR1 is SGHAT and CDR2 is FQNNGV in the germline V gene. The CDR3 sequence is CASSLTLAVTNEQFF. The DNA of the CDR3 is TGTGCCAGCAGCCTCACACTAGCGGTAACGAATGAGCAGTTCTTC. Complete variable domain (other parts from reference TRBV11-2 and TRBJ2-1): EAGVAQSPRYKIIEKRQSVAFWCNPISGHATLYWYQQILGQGPKLLIQFQNNGVVDDSQLPKDRFSAERLKGVDSTLKIQPAKLEDSAVYLCASSLTLAVTNEQFFGPGTRLTVL.

This chain joins TRBV18 and TRBJ1-5; the D is unclear. V lost 3 bases to trimming and J lost 7 bases, with 10 bases between them. The germline V gene has CDR1 KGHSH and CDR2 LQKENI. CDR3 length equals 13 residues. CDR3 residues: CASSPEGDQPQHF. The CDR3, as DNA: TGTGCCAGCTCACCCGAGGGAGACCAGCCCCAGCATTTT.

The CDR3 coding sequence is TGTGCCAGCAGCCAGACAAGGGGGGGAGCCACAGATACGCAGTATTTT. It yields the protein CASSQTRGGATDTQYF. J is TRBJ2-3 and V is TRBV7-8; D is perhaps TRBD2 (7 bases). Germline CDR1 is SGHVS and CDR2 is FQNEAQ. The CDR3 contains 16 residues. The V end lost 5 bases, the J end lost 2 bases, and 17 bases lay between the germline ends.

In regard to this clone: The identical CDR3 is also encoded by other nucleotide sequences in the sample. This sequence joins TRBV3-1 (or the pseudogene TRBV3-2) and TRBJ2-1; D is ambiguous. CDR1 LGHDT and CDR2 YNNKEL come from the germline V gene (reference sequence). The CDR3 is 11 residues long. Trimming shortened V by 1 base and J by 10 bases, and 5 bases separated the two germline ends. CDR3 nucleotides: TGTGCCAGCAGCCAAGCCCAGGAGCAGTTCTTC. Amino acid sequence: CASSQAQEQFF.

This chain links TRBV11-2 with TRBJ2-7; 7 positions match TRBD2. Germline CDR1 and CDR2: SGHAT and FQNNGV. After removal of 0 bases from V and 2 bases from J, the junction contained 10 bases not matched to a gene. The CDR3 contains 17 residues. The CDR3: CASSLDQWSSGTYEQYF. CDR3 in DNA: TGTGCCAGCAGCTTAGACCAGTGGTCTAGCGGAACCTACGAGCAGTACTTC.

There are a few counts of this clone. The chain joins TRBV7-3 to TRBJ2-1, with D possibly being TRBD1 (6 bases). In germline, CDR1 is SGHTA, CDR2 FQGTGA. The CDR3 runs to 16 residues. The germline V and J ends were trimmed by 4 bases and 5 bases, with 18 bases remaining between them. This CDR3 reads CASSSLDPRDNNEQFF. The CDR3 DNA reads as TGTGCCAGCAGCTCACTAGACCCCCGGGACAACAATGAGCAGTTCTTC.

V usage is TRBV6-1 and J usage is TRBJ1-1; D might be TRBD1 (6 bases). Germline CDR1 and CDR2: MNHNS and SASEGT. V gave up 3 bases and J gave up 1 base, with 12 bases separating them. The CDR3 spans 15 residues. CDR3 bases: TGTGCCAGCAGTGATCGACAGGAATCGAACACTGAAGCTTTCTTT. Residues: CASSDRQESNTEAFF.

The chain links TRBV2 to TRBJ2-7; 7 bases align to TRBD1. Germline V gene data show CDR1 as SNHLY and CDR2 as FYNNEI. CDR3 size: 13 residues. Trimming at V came to 6 bases and at J to 6 bases, leaving 8 bases not matched to a gene. CDR3 sequence reads: CASRSLTGVEQYF. The CDR3 nucleotides read TGTGCCAGCAGGTCCCTCACAGGGGTCGAGCAGTACTTC.

The J gene is TRBJ1-1, the V gene TRBV29-1; D is perhaps TRBD1 (5 bases). This CDR3 has 13 amino acids. Trimming removed 6 bases at V and 4 bases at J, with 15 bases between. Germline V gives CDR1 SQVTM, CDR2 ANQGSEA. The CDR3 DNA sequence: TGCAGCGTCGCCCCAGGGAGGGGCACTGAAGCTTTCTTT. Its protein is CSVAPGRGTEAFF.

The genes are TRBV6-5 and TRBJ1-2, with TRBD1 matching over 7 bases. The CDR3 runs to 15 residues. With 5 bases clipped from V and 2 bases from J, the junction kept 8 bases outside the gene matches. Germline CDR1 reads MNHEY; CDR2 reads SVGAGI. The CDR3 nucleotides are TGTGCCAGCAGTACAACCGGGACAGCGAACTATGGCTACACCTTC. Encoded protein: CASSTTGTANYGYTF.

The chain employs TRBV20-1 and TRBJ1-6; D call uncertain. The germline V and J ends were trimmed by 5 bases and 13 bases, with 9 bases remaining between them. Germline CDR1 DFQATT, CDR2 SNEGSKA (reference sequence). There are 10 residues in the CDR3. DNA of the CDR3: TGCAGTGCTGATGGGCTGCCCCTCCACTTT. Translating it yields CSADGLPLHF.

V gene TRBV10-3 combines with J gene TRBJ2-1, with 12 positions matching TRBD2. Germline CDR1 and CDR2: ENHRY and SYGVKD. The CDR3 covers 16 residues. With 5 bases clipped from V and 8 bases from J, the junction kept 10 bases outside the gene matches. The CDR3 is CAISSGTSGYGDEQFF. The CDR3 DNA follows: TGTGCCATCAGTAGCGGGACTAGCGGGTACGGCGATGAGCAGTTCTTC.

This chain joins TRBV19 and TRBJ1-5, with D perhaps TRBD1 (6 bases). Per germline, CDR1 LNHDA and CDR2 SQIVND (reference sequence). V was clipped by 4 bases and J by 0 bases, with 19 bases between them. The CDR3 loop spans 18 amino acids. In DNA form, the CDR3 reads TGTGCCAGTAGTAGTCACCGGGACATCGCTTATAGCAATCAGCCCCAGCATTTT. Amino acids: CASSSHRDIAYSNQPQHF.

The rearrangement joins TRBV28 to TRBJ1-5; 9 bases align to TRBD1. Germline values: CDR1 MDHEN, CDR2 SYDVKM. Trimming took 6 bases from V and 0 from J; bases not matched to a gene: 9. The CDR3 spans 17 residues. The CDR3 protein is CASSLKWDRVSNQPQHF. The DNA for the CDR3 is TGTGCCAGCAGCCTAAAGTGGGACAGGGTTAGCAATCAGCCCCAGCATTTT.

The chain combines TRBV19 with TRBJ2-4, with TRBD1 matching 7 bases. This CDR3 spans 16 amino acids. Germline-derived CDR1 and CDR2 are LNHDA and SQIVND (reference sequence). V lost 3 bases, J lost 3 bases, and 8 bases stayed unmatched. As DNA, the CDR3 is TGTGCCAGTAGTATCCGACAGGGTTTGGACAAAAACATTCAGTACTTC. It specifies CASSIRQGLDKNIQYF.

The rearrangement uses TRBV19 and TRBJ2-1, with unresolved D. Trimming left V 1 base short and J 0 bases short, with 7 bases between. Germline CDR1 is LNHDA and CDR2 is SQIVND (reference sequence). The CDR3 spans 15 residues. Here the CDR3 DNA reads TGTGCCAGTAGTATAGGCCCAGACTCCTACAATGAGCAGTTCTTC. Protein sequence: CASSIGPDSYNEQFF.

The rearrangement links TRBV27 to TRBJ2-4, with D perhaps TRBD2 (6 bases). The CDR3 totals 16 residues. Germline CDR1 is MNHEY and CDR2 is SMNVEV (reference sequence). Trimming pared 4 bases from V and 7 bases from J, leaving 20 bases between. The DNA for the CDR3 is TGTGCCAGCAGTTCTCCTTTAGCGGCAAAGGGGAACATTCAGTACTTC. Protein: CASSSPLAAKGNIQYF.